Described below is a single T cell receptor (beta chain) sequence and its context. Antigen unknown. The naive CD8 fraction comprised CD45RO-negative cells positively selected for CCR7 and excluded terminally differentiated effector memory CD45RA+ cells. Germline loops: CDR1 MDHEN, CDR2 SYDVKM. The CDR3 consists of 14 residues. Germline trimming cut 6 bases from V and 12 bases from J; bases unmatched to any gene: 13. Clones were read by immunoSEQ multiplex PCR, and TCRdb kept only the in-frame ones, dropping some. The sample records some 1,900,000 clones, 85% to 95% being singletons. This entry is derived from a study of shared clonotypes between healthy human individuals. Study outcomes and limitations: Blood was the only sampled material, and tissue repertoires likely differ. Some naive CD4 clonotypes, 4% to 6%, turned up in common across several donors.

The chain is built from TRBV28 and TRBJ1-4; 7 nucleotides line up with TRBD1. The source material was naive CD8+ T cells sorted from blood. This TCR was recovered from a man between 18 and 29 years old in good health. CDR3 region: CASRSRDSPEELFF. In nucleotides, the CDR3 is TGTGCCAGCAGAAGCCGGGACAGCCCTGAGGAACTGTTTTTT.